A single sample is the source of the 10 T cell receptor beta chains below, sequenced in a study of molecular identifiers for immune sequencing clone quantification. TCRdb passed the PCR reads through MiXCR, listing each CDR3 protein once. The table has roughly 97,000 distinct CDR3 sequences, roughly 24% seen once; the top ten hold more than 0.8%. Sequenced: naive CD8+ T cells from blood, with Jurkat cell RNA spiked in. Subset defined: FACS-sorted CD8+CD4-CCR7+CD45RA+ naive T cells. The receptors come from a human donor in good health. Some libraries in this study had Jurkat cell RNA spiked in.

The chain links TRBV7-2 to TRBJ2-7, with 9 bases aligning to TRBD2. Trimming removed 6 bases from V and 12 bases from J; junction bases left unmatched: 18. Germline V lookup: CDR1 SGHTA, CDR2 FQGNSA. The CDR3 has 15 amino acids. In nucleotides, the CDR3 is TGTGCCAGCAGACCTGATTTAGCGGGGGCCTACGCGCGGTACTTC. Its protein is CASRPDLAGAYARYF.

The table lists this clonotype with many counts. The genes are TRBV5-6 and TRBJ1-2; TRBD1 aligns across 8 bases. V lost 1 base to trimming and J lost 0 bases; unmatched junction nucleotides: 8. The germline V gene has CDR1 SGHDT and CDR2 YYEEEE. The CDR3 consists of 17 residues. DNA of the CDR3: TGTGCCAGCAGCTTGTGGGGACAGGCGCAAACTAACTATGGCTACACCTTC. The encoded protein is CASSLWGQAQTNYGYTF.

V and J are TRBV12-3 or TRBV12-4 and TRBJ2-7; D uncertain. The CDR3 totals 13 residues. Trimming took 7 bases from V and 3 from J, leaving 13 bases between them. CDR3: CASTSKGSYEQYF. The CDR3 DNA reads TGTGCCAGCACTTCTAAGGGAAGCTACGAGCAGTACTTC.

Only a few counts were recorded for this clonotype. The gene calls are TRBV24-1 and TRBJ2-2, with D unresolved. Trimming left V 3 bases short and J 3 bases short, with 22 bases between. The CDR3 has 19 residues. CDR1 is KGHDR, CDR2 SFDVKD, per germline. This CDR3 reads CATSDTRLPKTRDTGELFF. The DNA for the CDR3 is TGTGCCACCAGTGATACCAGACTTCCCAAGACTCGGGACACCGGGGAGCTGTTTTTT.

This chain links TRBV3-2 with TRBJ1-4. TRBV3-2 is designated a pseudogene. CDR3 length: 18 residues. The CDR3 reads CASSQDPQNEVTNEKLFF. CDR3 sequence (DNA): TGTGCCAGCAGCCAAGACCCGCAGAACGAGGTAACTAATGAAAAACTGTTTTTT.

Details on this clonotype: A much larger clone differs from this one at a single base, so this may be a read error. The chain is built from TRBV6-2 or TRBV6-3 and TRBJ2-1; D is unclear. This CDR3 has 13 residues. Trimming removed 7 bases from V and 2 bases from J, with 9 bases in between. CDR1 and CDR2 from the germline V gene are MNHEY and SVGEGT. The CDR3 protein is CASTTFTYNEQFF. The CDR3 nucleotides read TGTGCCAGCACGACCTTCACCTACAATGAGCAGTTCTTC.

Remarks on this clonotype: A much larger clone lies one base from this, so it may be a read error. The chain carries TRBV7-6 and TRBJ2-7; D perhaps matches TRBD1 (6 bases). Germline loops: CDR1 SGHVS, CDR2 FNYEAQ. The CDR3 has 15 amino acids. CDR3 nucleotide sequence: TGTGCCCGCAGCCCAAGACAGGCTTTAGCCTACGAGCAGTACTTC. It specifies CARSPRQALAYEQYF.

To note about this clonotype: A much larger clonotype is one base distant, so this may be a read error. This is likely a read error, given that the CDR3 carries no conserved phenylalanine or tryptophan at its end. This chain links TRBV12-3 or TRBV12-4 with TRBJ2-7; tentative D call: TRBD1 (5 bases). This CDR3 is 13 amino acids long. V was clipped by 5 bases and J by 6 bases, with 14 bases between them. The CDR3 nucleotides read TGTGCCAGCAGTAAATCTGACAGCGCCGAGCAGTACCTC. Translating gives CASSKSDSAEQYL.

The sample holds many counts of this clonotype. The V call is TRBV7-8, the J call TRBJ1-5, with D possibly matching TRBD1 (5 bases). Trimming took 10 bases from V and 7 from J, leaving 14 bases between them. CDR3 size: 12 residues. Germline V gene lookup returns CDR1 SGHVS and CDR2 FQNEAQ. CDR3 in DNA: TGTGCCACCGGCAGGGCGGAGCAGCCCCAGCATTTT. This encodes CATGRAEQPQHF.

This clonotype was seen repeatedly, ten times or more. This chain uses TRBV30 with TRBJ2-3, with D possibly called TRBD1 or TRBD2 (6 bases each). CDR1 GTSNPN and CDR2 SVGIG come from the germline V gene (reference sequence). CDR3 length equals 14 residues. The V end was cut by 2 bases, the J end by 3 bases, with 12 bases between. This CDR3 reads CAWSRGVGTDTQYF. The CDR3 nucleotides read TGTGCCTGGAGTAGGGGGGTAGGGACAGATACGCAGTATTTT.